This T cell receptor (beta chain) was identified during a study of blood T cell repertoires in COVID-19. The wider study: Acute and convalescent COVID-19 samples came from the United States, Italy and Spain. T cells, B-cell-depleted T cells, or PBMCs supplied cDNA or gDNA.

The germline V gene has CDR1 LGHDT and CDR2 YNNKEL (reference sequence). CDR3 length: 12 amino acids. The V end lost 1 base, the J end lost 8 bases, and 8 bases lay between the germline ends. In the original analysis: Amplification of reference gene primers provided the estimated nucleated cell counts. Some clones are missing from TCRdb's copy, which holds only in-frame ones; the method was immunoSEQ multiplex PCR. That table gives V, J and clone size, and the DNA gave D and trimming. Among more than 200,000 clones listed, 90% were seen once. The clonotype was recovered from a man younger than 45 with COVID-19, enrolled during active disease. The chain combines TRBV3-1 (or the pseudogene TRBV3-2) with TRBJ1-1; D unresolved. The sequencing sample was made of peripheral blood. This CDR3 is CASSQVSAEAFF. CDR3 coding DNA: TGTGCCAGCAGCCAAGTTAGTGCCGAAGCTTTCTTT.